This TCR beta chain stems from a study of T cells in Graves' hyperthyroidism and ophthalmopathy. The study, taken as a whole, reports: Most expanded thyroid clonotypes above 0.001 also appeared in blood.

The CDR3 runs 12 residues. Germline assignment: CDR1 SNHLY and CDR2 FYNNEI. Trimming pared 5 bases from V and 3 bases from J, leaving 7 bases between. This clonotype was found many times. Its antigen is not known. RNA transcripts served as the template for amplifying TCR beta CDR3 regions. HTBI primers drove first-round RT-PCR of the TCR CDR3. In TCRdb, the multiplex PCR reads were re-called with MiXCR into one record per CDR3 protein. The sample shows 140,000 or so distinct CDR3 sequences, approximately 20% of them seen only once. Exclusion of patients followed from uncontrolled infection, other autoimmune disease, pregnancy or lactation. PBMCs stemmed from over 7.5 ml fresh peripheral blood.

Sequences were obtained from blood. This receptor was obtained from a woman between 45 and 65 years old with Graves' hyperthyroidism that later progressed to Graves' ophthalmopathy. J is TRBJ2-5 and V is TRBV2; weak D call: TRBD2 (6 bases). CDR3 in DNA: TGTGCCAGCAGTTGGGGGGAAGAGACCCAGTACTTC. This gives the protein CASSWGEETQYF.